Below, 5 T cell receptor beta chains from the same sample are listed, as sequenced in a study of tumor-infiltrating lymphocytes in localized non-small cell lung cancer. Data came from immunoSEQ multiplex PCR; TCRdb stores just in-frame clones and leaves some out. The data show some 21,000 clones, around 80% seen once. The specimen was lung tumor tissue. Receptors were obtained from a human donor with non-small cell lung cancer.

J is TRBJ1-1 and V is TRBV4-1; D possibly corresponds to TRBD1 (5 bases). The CDR3 contains 15 residues. The V gene's germline CDR1 is MGHRA and CDR2 YSYEKL. Trimming took off 1 base at V and 3 bases at J, with 12 bases between the two ends. The CDR3: CASSQGFGADTEAFF. The CDR3 coding sequence is TGCGCCAGCAGCCAAGGATTCGGGGCGGACACTGAAGCTTTCTTT.

The chain recombines TRBV2 with TRBJ1-4; no firm D call. The CDR3 has 14 residues. CDR1 and CDR2 (germline): SNHLY, FYNNEI. The V end lost 2 bases, the J end lost 10 bases, and 14 bases lay between the germline ends. The DNA for the CDR3 is TGTGCCAGCAGTGAAATCCAAAGCCGGGGAAAACTGTTTTTT. Translating gives CASSEIQSRGKLFF.

The CDR3 DNA follows: TGTGCCAGCAGCGCTTCGGACAGGAACTATGGCTACACCTTC. The encoded protein is CASSASDRNYGYTF. V and J are TRBV9 and TRBJ1-2, with 7 bases matching TRBD1. Germline V gene lookup returns CDR1 SGDLS and CDR2 YYNGEE. The junction had 4 bases not matched to a gene; V was cut back by 3 bases and J by 2 bases. The CDR3 totals 14 residues.

The CDR3 sequence: CASSPVSGRDTQYF. The DNA for the CDR3 is TGTGCCAGCTCACCAGTCAGCGGGAGGGATACGCAGTATTTT. The chain is built from TRBV18 and TRBJ2-3; TRBD2 aligns across 9 bases. The CDR3 covers 14 residues. Trimming at V came to 2 bases and at J to 6 bases, leaving 3 bases not matched to a gene. Germline lookup yields CDR1 KGHSH and CDR2 LQKENI.

The chain has TRBV7-9 and TRBJ2-1; D unresolved. The length of the CDR3 is 17 residues. V lost 1 base and J 4 bases, leaving 17 bases between the germline ends. The germline gives CDR1 SEHNR, CDR2 FQNEAQ (reference sequence). CDR3 amino acids: CASSLGIWETLYNEQFF. The DNA of the CDR3 is TGTGCCAGCAGCTTAGGTATTTGGGAAACCCTATACAATGAGCAGTTCTTC.